This T cell receptor (beta chain) was observed in a study of blood T cell repertoires in COVID-19 (dated by TCRdb to about 2020). Describing the broader study: Samples covering the acute and convalescent phases of COVID-19 were provided by collaborators in the United States, Italy and Spain. The material from the prospective study consisted of cDNA or gDNA derived from T cells, B-cell-depleted T cells, or PBMCs. The repertoires were released in a freely available public database intended as a resource for research on the immune response to SARS-CoV-2. Where available, HLA class I and class II types were obtained from metadata supplied by the sample provider rather than from assay-based typing. Subjects who had been exposed to COVID-19, were actively infected with it, or had recovered from it provided the deeply sampled blood TCRbeta repertoires that made up the dataset. The sample metadata nearly always contained a de-identified subject ID, COVID-19 status, age in years and sex. Samples came from the ongoing ImmuneRACE study (first 160 participants) plus 1,254 subjects from 6 global collaborators.

This clone was detected only once. Its antigen is still unknown. Per-nucleotide qualities are absent, and no much larger clonotype sits a single base away. TCRbeta CDR3 regions were amplified from genomic DNA by means of the immunoSEQ Assay, a bias-controlled multiplex PCR. The paper's processing steps were these. Nucleated cell counts per sample were estimated from amplification of reference gene primers within the assay. Sequence reads were collapsed and filtered to measure the absolute abundance of every unique TCRbeta CDR3 rearrangement. For each sample, productive Simpson clonality was calculated by taking the square root of Simpson's diversity index across productive rearrangements. TCRdb retrieved this table from immuneACCESS and kept in-frame rearrangements only. Not all clones are present; in checked studies, unresolved V genes account for under half, and no reason is known for the remainder. The V and J calls and clone size were taken over from that table, and D and trimming were inferred from the DNA. The sample data list about 200,000 clones, and about nine tenths of these were observed just once. The ten largest clones capture 5% to 6.5% of the sample.

Each collaborating institution followed its own protocols to collect whole blood in K2EDTA tubes. Collaborator samples were shipped for TCRbeta analysis as frozen whole blood, isolated PBMCs, or DNA extracted from either sample type. The germline V gene specifies SGHTA as CDR1 and FQGNSA as CDR2. Ends trimmed: V by 3 bases, J by 2 bases; bases unmatched to a gene: 2. From cysteine to phenylalanine, the CDR3 is 14 amino acids long. The read is trimmed to its CDR3 DNA, 42 bases read in frame from base 1. What the authors observed across the whole study: How much clinical and demographic metadata was included differed by source and by participant, and the metadata was provided uncurated.

Sequences were obtained from peripheral blood. The rearrangement combines TRBV7-2 with TRBJ2-5; TRBD1 lines up with 8 middle nucleotides. This TCR came from a man older than 75 with acute or convalescent COVID-19. The CDR3: CASSFRGLQETQYF. In nucleotide form, the sequence is TGTGCCAGCAGCTTCAGGGGGCTACAAGAGACCCAGTACTTC.